This paragraph reports one T cell receptor beta chain. Authors' methods: By means of reference gene primer amplification, nucleated cell counts were estimated. Sequencing used immunoSEQ multiplex PCR; TCRdb keeps in-frame clones, though not all of them. The V and J calls and the clone size are those of that table, but D and trimming were determined from the DNA. The sample lists under 150,000 clones, around 80% occurring once. This sample stems from a study of blood T cell repertoires in COVID-19. On the study more broadly: Acute and convalescent COVID-19 specimens originated in the United States, Italy and Spain. The cDNA or gDNA used as material had been derived from T cells, B-cell-depleted T cells, or PBMCs.

The CDR3 totals 15 residues. CDR1 is SGHRS and CDR2 is YFSETQ in the germline V gene. V was trimmed by 2 bases and J by 8 bases, leaving 17 bases between them. Sequenced: peripheral blood. The sequence was collected from a man aged 65 to 79 with acute or convalescent COVID-19. V gene TRBV5-1 combines with J gene TRBJ2-1; tentative D call: TRBD2 (6 bases). The CDR3 protein is CASSLIGTGTDEQFF. CDR3 coding DNA: TGCGCCAGCAGCTTAATCGGGACCGGGACTGATGAGCAGTTCTTC.